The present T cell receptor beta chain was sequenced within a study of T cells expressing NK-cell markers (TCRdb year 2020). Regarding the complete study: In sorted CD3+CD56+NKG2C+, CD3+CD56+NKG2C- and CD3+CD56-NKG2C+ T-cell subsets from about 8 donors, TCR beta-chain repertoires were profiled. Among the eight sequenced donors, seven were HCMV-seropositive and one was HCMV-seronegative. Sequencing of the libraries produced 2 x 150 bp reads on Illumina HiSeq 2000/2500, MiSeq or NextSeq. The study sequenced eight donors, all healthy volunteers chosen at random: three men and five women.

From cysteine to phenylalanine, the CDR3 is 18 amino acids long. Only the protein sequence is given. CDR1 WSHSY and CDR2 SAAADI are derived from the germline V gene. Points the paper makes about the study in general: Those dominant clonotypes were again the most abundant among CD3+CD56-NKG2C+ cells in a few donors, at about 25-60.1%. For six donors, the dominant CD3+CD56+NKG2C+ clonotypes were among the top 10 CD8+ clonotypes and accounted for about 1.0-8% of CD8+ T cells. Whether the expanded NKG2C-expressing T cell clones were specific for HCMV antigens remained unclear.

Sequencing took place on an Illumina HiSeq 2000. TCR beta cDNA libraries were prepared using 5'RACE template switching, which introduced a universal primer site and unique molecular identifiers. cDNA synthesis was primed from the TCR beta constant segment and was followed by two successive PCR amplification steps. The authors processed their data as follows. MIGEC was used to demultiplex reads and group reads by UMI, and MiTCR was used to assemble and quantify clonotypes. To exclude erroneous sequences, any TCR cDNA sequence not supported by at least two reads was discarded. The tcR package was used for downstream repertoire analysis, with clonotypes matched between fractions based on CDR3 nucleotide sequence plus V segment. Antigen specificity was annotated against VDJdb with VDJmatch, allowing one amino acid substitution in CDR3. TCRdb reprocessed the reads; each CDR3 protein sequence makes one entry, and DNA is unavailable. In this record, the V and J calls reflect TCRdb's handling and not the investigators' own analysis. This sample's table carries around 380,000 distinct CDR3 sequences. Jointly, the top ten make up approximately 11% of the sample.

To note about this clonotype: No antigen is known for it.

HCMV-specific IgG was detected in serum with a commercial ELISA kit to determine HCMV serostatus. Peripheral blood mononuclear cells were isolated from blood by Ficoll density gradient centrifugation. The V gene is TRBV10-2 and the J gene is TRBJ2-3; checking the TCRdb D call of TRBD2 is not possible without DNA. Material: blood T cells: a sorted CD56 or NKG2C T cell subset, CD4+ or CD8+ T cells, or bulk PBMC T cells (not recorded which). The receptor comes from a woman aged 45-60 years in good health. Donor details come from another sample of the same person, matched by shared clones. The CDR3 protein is CASSDLAGKLTSTDTQYF.